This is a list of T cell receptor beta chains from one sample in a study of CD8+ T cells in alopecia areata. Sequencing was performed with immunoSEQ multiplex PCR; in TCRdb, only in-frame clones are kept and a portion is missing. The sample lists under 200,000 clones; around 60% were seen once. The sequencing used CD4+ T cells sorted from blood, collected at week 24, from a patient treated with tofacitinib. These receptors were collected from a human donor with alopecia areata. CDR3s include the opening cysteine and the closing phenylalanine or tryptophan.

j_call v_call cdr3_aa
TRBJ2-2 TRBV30 CAWGTGGHTGELFF
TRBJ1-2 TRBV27 CASSARQGTGYGYTF
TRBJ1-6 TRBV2 CASRADRAANSPLHF
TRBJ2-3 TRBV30 CAWTRGGTDTQYF
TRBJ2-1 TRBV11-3 CASGYNEQFF
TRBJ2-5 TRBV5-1 CASSLRWGGSLETQYF
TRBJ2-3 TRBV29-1 CSARNRGSADTQYF
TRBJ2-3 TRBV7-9 CASWATDTQYF
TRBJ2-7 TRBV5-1 CASSGKTAYEQYF
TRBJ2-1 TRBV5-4 CASSQWDRGLEQFF
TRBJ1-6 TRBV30 CAWSVFLSYNSPLHF
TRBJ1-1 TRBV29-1 CSVGGGNTEAFF
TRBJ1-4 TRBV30 CAWSYSGTVNEKLFF
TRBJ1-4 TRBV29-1 CSVAGTGREKLFF
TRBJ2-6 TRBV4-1 CASSQGFVEANVLTF
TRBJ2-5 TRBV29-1 CSVEDWGWETQYF
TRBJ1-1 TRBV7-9 CASRRAENTEAFF
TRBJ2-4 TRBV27 CASSPSTVLAKNIQYF
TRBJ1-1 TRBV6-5 CASSYKGKAFF
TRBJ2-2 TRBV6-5 CASSYGVRTGELFF
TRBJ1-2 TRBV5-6 CASSLSRDYGYTF
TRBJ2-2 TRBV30 CAWTIAGAVTGELFF
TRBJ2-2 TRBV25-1 CASSTGWQGTGELFF
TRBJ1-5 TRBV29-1 CSVAHTGNDQPQHF
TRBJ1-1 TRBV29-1 CSVEVGQLVAFF
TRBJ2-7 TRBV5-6 CASSHSRATYEQYF
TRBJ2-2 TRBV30 CAWSVNSGGLNTGELFF
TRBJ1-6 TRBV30 CAWTPLAASPLHF
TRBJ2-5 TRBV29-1 CSVGAGAQETQYF
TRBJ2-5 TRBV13 CASGQQETQYF
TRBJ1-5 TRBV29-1 CSVVWDSNQPQHF
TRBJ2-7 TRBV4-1 CASSQDWGHEQYF
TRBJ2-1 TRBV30 CAWSAGGSYNEQFF
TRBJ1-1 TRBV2 CASSDVAGSMNTEAFF
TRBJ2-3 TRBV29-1 CSVDAAYTDTQYF
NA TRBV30 CAWGRGYYEQYF
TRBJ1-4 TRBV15 CATSRDKTTNEKLFF
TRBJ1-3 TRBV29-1 CSVGTGTSSGNTIYF
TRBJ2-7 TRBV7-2 CASSLDPHGFYEQYF
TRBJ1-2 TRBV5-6 CASSLSAGGYTF
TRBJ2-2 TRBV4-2 CASSQPRQGTNTGELFF
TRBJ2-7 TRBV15 CATSRGPLANSYEQYF